This record covers a single TCR beta chain. Its cognate antigen has yet to be identified. No much larger clone is present one base from it, and per-base qualities are unavailable. Other DNA sequences in this sample translate to the same CDR3. The data were taken from a study of shared clonotypes between healthy human individuals (TCRdb year 2020). About the investigation overall: The cohort included three men and a couple of women between 18 and 49 years of age. Per donor, three plates each were used for CD4 naive and CD4 memory, two for CD8 naive, and one for CD8 memory. To estimate repertoire size and how much clonotype sharing occurs between individuals, the study deeply sequenced the blood TCR repertoires of about five healthy adults. Different laboratories and diverse techniques were used to prepare libraries and sequence TCR repertoires, to increase sequencing depth and limit assay-specific biases. Between about 0.85 and 8.9 billion PBMCs per donor were obtained by leukapheresis.

Broad study findings and their caveats: Estimated clonotype richness was generally larger for naive than for memory subsets. Based on pairwise subsampling, the degree of clonotype sharing among donors was expected to be affected by sequencing depth. Because the study included a small number of donors, the genetic and exposure-history diversity represented was limited. Higher generation probabilities were observed for clonotypes shared by all four sorted-subset donors than for non-shared clonotypes. Around 5.4% of naive CD4, around 3.5% of naive CD8, 2.3% of memory CD4, and 0.4% of memory CD8 clonotypes were shared across several donors. Sampling was limited to blood, and TCR repertoires in tissue likely differ from TCR repertoires in blood. Incomplete sequencing was indicated by rarefaction of sorted-subset datasets, despite the large sequencing depth.

The donors were healthy, HIV-negative adults with no recently reported acute infections or vaccinations. All donors were Caucasian adults living in Nashville, Tennessee, USA. CD4+ T cells were enriched through magnetic negative selection, after which naive cells were positively selected on CD45RA and the remaining negative fraction served as the memory subset. After blood collection by leukapheresis, PBMCs were isolated using Ficoll-Histopaque density gradient centrifugation and then cryopreserved in the vapor phase of liquid nitrogen. Purity and quantity of every magnetically sorted T cell population were checked by analytical flow cytometry. From each sorted fraction, genomic DNA was isolated and quantified by UV absorbance on a Nanodrop 2000c. Using the deep immunoSEQ assay, TCR CDR3 regions were amplified from genomic DNA by multiplex PCR. Genomic DNA extracted from each cell subset was distributed evenly over all wells of several immunoSEQ 96-well plates, and each plate served as one replicate. Each replicate PCR for sorted subsets received about 200 ng genomic DNA, equal to tens of thousands of T cell genomes. Purified libraries were quantified with a Qubit 3.0 fluorometer, sized on a Bioanalyzer 2100, and re-quantified with the KAPA Library Quantification kit. Every immunoSEQ 96-well plate was sequenced on a separate single-read 150-cycle Illumina NextSeq 550 flow cell. On the authors' methods: Because the immunoSEQ output included only junctional sequences and no quality scores, the filtering could not be the same as the filtering used for full-length reads. To assign V/J genes and CDR3, sequences were annotated using PyIR, a Python wrapper for IgBLAST v1.9, with IMGT germline references. Reads were removed for weak V/J assignments (E-value above 1e-6), missing CDR3, stop codons, out-of-frame junctions, or ambiguous translated residues. V3J clonotypes were defined by identical inferred V gene, J gene, and CDR3 amino acid sequence. Percentage overlap between repertoires was computed as shared unique clonotypes divided by the size of the smaller repertoire. RTK rarefaction, the Chao1 estimator, and Recon v2.1 estimates of unobserved clonotypes were used to assess repertoire richness. Generation probabilities were computed with OLGA for all TCRbeta clonotypes obtained by the gDNA method from four donors. TCRdb stores this immuneACCESS table with in-frame sequences only. Part of the clones is absent; in the studies checked, under half of the shortfall reflects unresolved V genes, and no reason is known for the rest. Clone size and V and J calls were adopted from that table, with D and trimming inferred from the DNA. The sample has millions of clones on record, over 90% of them singletons. The top ten hold 0.3% to 0.4% of the sample.

CDR1 and CDR2 are drawn from the germline V gene: SGHTA, FQGTGA. The cysteine opens and the phenylalanine closes a CDR3 of 13 amino acids. Just CDR3 DNA is preserved here, 39 bases in frame from base 1. The junction carries 12 bases between V and J, which are trimmed by 5 bases and 5 bases respectively. Source material: naive CD4+ T cells from PBMCs. The cell subset or site label for this specimen denotes: CD45RA+ positively selected. The origin of this receptor is a young man in good health. Some clones in this sample may be carry-over from other donors' samples. The sequence joins TRBV7-3 to TRBJ2-5; a tentative D call is TRBD2 (5 bases match). The DNA sequence follows: TGTGCCAGCAGCCGGGGATTAGGGGAGACCCAGTACTTC. Translation gives CASSRGLGETQYF.